This T cell receptor (beta chain) derives from a study of T cell responses to AZD1222 COVID-19 vaccine. Overall study results and limits: Donors were chiefly white British, with a greater number of females, and clonal diversity was perhaps underestimated. Dominant at 160-218 and 743-854, vaccine-associated CD4 TCRs also spanned spike.

About this clone itself: Its antigen remains unidentified.

This CDR3 spans 15 amino acids. Trimming removed 6 bases at V and 6 bases at J, with 20 bases between. Germline lookup yields CDR1 SNHLY and CDR2 FYNNEI. Using immunoSEQ multiplex PCR, the repertoire was profiled, and TCRdb retains in-frame clones only, with some absent. The sample yields 150,000 or so clones, 80% to 95% seen once. The chain uses TRBV2 and TRBJ2-5; TRBD1 is a possible D gene (6 bases). The clonotype was recovered from an adult in good health. The sample was peripheral blood, taken on day 0 of AZD1222 vaccination. In DNA form, the CDR3 reads TGTGCCAGCAGGTCACCAGGGGCCCTGATAAAGACCCAGTACTTC. Amino acid sequence: CASRSPGALIKTQYF.